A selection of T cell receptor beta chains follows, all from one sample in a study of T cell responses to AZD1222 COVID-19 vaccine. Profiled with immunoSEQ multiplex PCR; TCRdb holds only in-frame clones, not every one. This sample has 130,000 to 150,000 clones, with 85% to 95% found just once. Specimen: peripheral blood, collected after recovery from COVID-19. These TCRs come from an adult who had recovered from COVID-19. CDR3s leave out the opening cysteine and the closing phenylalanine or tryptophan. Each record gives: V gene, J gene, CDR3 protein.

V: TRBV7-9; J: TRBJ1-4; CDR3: ARGGVGEKLF
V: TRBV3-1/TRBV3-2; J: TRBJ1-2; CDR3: ASSQGEGLGYGYT
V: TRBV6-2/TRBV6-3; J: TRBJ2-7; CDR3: ASSYSGHSYEQY
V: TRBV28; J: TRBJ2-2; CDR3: ASMEQGRAGELF
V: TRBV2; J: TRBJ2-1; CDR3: ASRTGYNEQF
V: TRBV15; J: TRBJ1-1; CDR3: ATSQNTEAF
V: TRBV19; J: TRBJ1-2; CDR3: ASFYIRDGYT
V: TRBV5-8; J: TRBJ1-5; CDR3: ASSLAGDQPQH
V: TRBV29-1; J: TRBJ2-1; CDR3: SVEGTGNEQF
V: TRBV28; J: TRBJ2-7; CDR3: ASSLLYSTYEQY
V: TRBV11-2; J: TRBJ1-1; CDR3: ASSPGDRNTEAF
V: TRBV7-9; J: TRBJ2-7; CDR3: ASSPGAGQYEQY
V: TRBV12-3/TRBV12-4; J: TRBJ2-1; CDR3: ASSLGARDEQF
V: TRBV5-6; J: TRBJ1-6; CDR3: ASSLAGKGSPLH
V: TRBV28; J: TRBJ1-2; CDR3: ASSSGQGPPGYT
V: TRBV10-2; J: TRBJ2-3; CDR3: ASTPRTRDRTQY
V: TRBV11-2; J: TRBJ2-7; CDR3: ASSQLAGVGEVEQY
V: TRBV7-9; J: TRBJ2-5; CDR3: ASSPRDLETQY
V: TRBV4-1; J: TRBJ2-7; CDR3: ASSPARLDYEQY
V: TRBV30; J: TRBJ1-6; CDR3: ACPTSSYNSPLH
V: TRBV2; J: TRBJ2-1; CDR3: ASNGQATYNEQF
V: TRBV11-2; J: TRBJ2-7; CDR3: ASSLDVGRYEQY
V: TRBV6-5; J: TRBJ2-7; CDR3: ASSFDGASYEQY
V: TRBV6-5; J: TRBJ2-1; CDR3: ASSPGPDWEQF
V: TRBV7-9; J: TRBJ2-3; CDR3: ASSLENRAGTDTQY
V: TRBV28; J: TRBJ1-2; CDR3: ASSSPGQGDYGYT
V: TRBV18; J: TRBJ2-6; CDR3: ASSSGTGGLRANVLT
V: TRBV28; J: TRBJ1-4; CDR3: ASSGPGGATNEKLF
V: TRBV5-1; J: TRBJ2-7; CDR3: ASSSGTYEQY
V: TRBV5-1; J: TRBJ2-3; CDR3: ASSLELADTQY
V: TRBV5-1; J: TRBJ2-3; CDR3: ASSLESDTQY
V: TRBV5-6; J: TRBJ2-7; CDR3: ASSLNNLYEQY
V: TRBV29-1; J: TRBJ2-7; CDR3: SVDRGTGSYEQY
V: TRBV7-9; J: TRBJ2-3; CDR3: ASSFLAGGADTQY
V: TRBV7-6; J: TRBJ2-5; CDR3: ASSPIETQY
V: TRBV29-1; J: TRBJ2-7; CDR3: SVGQDYEQY
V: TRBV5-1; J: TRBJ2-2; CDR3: ASSLLQGQAGGNTGELF
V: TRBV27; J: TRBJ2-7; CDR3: AVWGRWEQY
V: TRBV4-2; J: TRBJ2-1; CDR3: ASSQDPSSGSSYNEQF